One sample yielded the 24 T cell receptor beta chains listed below, sequenced in a study of T cells after yellow fever vaccination. Using its own MiXCR run on the 5' RACE reads, TCRdb lists one record per CDR3 protein. The sample holds around 400,000 distinct CDR3 sequences; 11% are singletons and the top ten take around 19%. The starting material was PBMCs, obtained on the day of the first yellow fever vaccination. These receptor sequences come from a man between 18 and 35 years old who received the YFV17D yellow fever vaccine.

The chain links TRBV9 to TRBJ2-1; TRBD1 might be the D (6 bases). The CDR3 runs 15 residues. Per the germline V gene, CDR1 is SGDLS and CDR2 is YYNGEE. V lost 4 bases and J lost 4, with 15 bases in between. CDR3 nucleotide sequence: TGTGCCAGCAGCTCGACCGGGACACCATACAATGAGCAGTTCTTC. It codes for CASSSTGTPYNEQFF.

The rearrangement links TRBV27 to TRBJ1-1, with D possibly TRBD1 on 6 matching bases. The CDR3 is 14 amino acids. Trimming removed 8 bases from V and 5 bases from J, with 18 bases in between. Germline CDR1 reads MNHEY; CDR2 reads SMNVEV (reference sequence). The CDR3 is CASRSRGARTEAFF. Here the CDR3 DNA reads TGTGCCAGCCGTAGCCGGGGGGCCCGTACTGAAGCTTTCTTT.

The chain combines TRBV4-1 with TRBJ1-5, with unresolved D. V was clipped by 5 bases and J by 6 bases, with 17 bases between them. Germline V gene lookup returns CDR1 MGHRA and CDR2 YSYEKL. The CDR3 runs to 15 residues. This chain's CDR3 is CASSSRIQYSQPQHF. The CDR3 nucleotides read TGCGCCAGCAGCTCGCGGATCCAATACAGTCAGCCCCAGCATTTT.

In its sample, this clonotype was seen many times. This chain links TRBV5-5 with TRBJ2-2; no clear D gene. V lost 0 bases and J 0 bases, leaving 6 bases between the germline ends. CDR1 and CDR2 from the germline V gene are SGHKS and YYEKEE (reference sequence). This CDR3 spans 15 amino acids. The CDR3 region is CASSLAPANTGELFF. DNA of the CDR3: TGTGCCAGCAGCTTGGCCCCGGCGAACACCGGGGAGCTGTTTTTT.

This chain joins TRBV9 and TRBJ1-3; 7 bases are a match to TRBD1. The CDR3 has 15 residues. The V gene end was trimmed by 3 bases and the J gene end by 0 bases; junction bases not matched to a gene: 3. Per the germline V gene, CDR1 is SGDLS and CDR2 is YYNGEE. DNA for the CDR3: TGTGCCAGCAGCGCGGGACAGAGCTCTGGAAACACCATATATTTT. It is translated as CASSAGQSSGNTIYF.

This clonotype has more than one count but fewer than ten. This chain joins TRBV10-3 and TRBJ2-1; D unresolved. Germline V gene sequence: CDR1 ENHRY, CDR2 SYGVKD. Trimming left V 10 bases short and J 5 bases short, with 9 bases between. The CDR3 is 11 amino acids. This chain's CDR3 is CATAINNEQFF. CDR3 sequence (DNA): TGTGCCACTGCCATCAACAATGAGCAGTTCTTC.

The V and J genes are TRBV6-1 and TRBJ2-1; D call uncertain. CDR3 length: 16 amino acids. Germline CDR1 reads MNHNS; CDR2 reads SASEGT. The V and J ends lost 5 bases and 6 bases respectively, with 20 bases between them. The CDR3 DNA reads TGTGCCAGCAGTCGAACTCTGACCCCTTTAGGCAATGAGCAGTTCTTC. This encodes CASSRTLTPLGNEQFF.

This clonotype was counted many times. This rearrangement joins TRBV7-2 to TRBJ2-4, with 9 bases matching TRBD2. CDR1 SGHTA and CDR2 FQGNSA come from the germline V gene. J lost 8 bases, V lost 1 base, and 9 bases had no gene match. The CDR3 length is 16 residues. The CDR3 loop is CASSLEAGGLGYIQYF. The CDR3 nucleotides are TGTGCCAGCAGCTTAGAAGCGGGGGGATTGGGGTACATTCAGTACTTC.

This clonotype occurred many times. The V call is TRBV4-1, the J call TRBJ1-1, with D possibly matching TRBD1 (5 bases). V lost 0 bases and J 4 bases, leaving 15 bases between the germline ends. CDR1 and CDR2 from the germline V gene are MGHRA and YSYEKL. The CDR3 length is 16 residues. The CDR3 here is CASSQDDIGEGTEAFF. CDR3 sequence (DNA): TGCGCCAGCAGCCAAGATGATATAGGGGAGGGCACTGAAGCTTTCTTT.

This clonotype has just a few counts. V usage is TRBV10-3 and J usage is TRBJ1-3; D is ambiguous. CDR1 and CDR2 (germline): ENHRY, SYGVKD. Deletions cut 3 bases from V and 4 bases from J, with 4 bases between. There are 12 residues in the CDR3. The CDR3, as DNA: TGTGCCATCAGTGAATCCGGAAACACCATATATTTT. Encoded protein: CAISESGNTIYF.

This clonotype was recorded many times. The CDR3 DNA sequence: TGTGCCAGCAGTAGACAGGGGAGGACTGAAGCTTTCTTT. Amino acids: CASSRQGRTEAFF. V gene TRBV6-2 or TRBV6-3 combines with J gene TRBJ1-1; 8 bases match TRBD1. Germline V gene sequence: CDR1 MNHEY, CDR2 SVGEGT. The CDR3 is 13 residues long. The V gene end was trimmed by 5 bases and the J gene end by 5 bases; junction bases not matched to a gene: 4.

The chain couples TRBV18 to TRBJ1-1; 7 bases fit TRBD1. Germline V lookup: CDR1 KGHSH, CDR2 LQKENI. This CDR3 has 16 amino acids. The junction had 9 bases not matched to a gene; V was cut back by 3 bases and J by 2 bases. In DNA, the CDR3 is TGTGCCAGCTCACCTGCGACAGGGACGAACAACACTGAAGCTTTCTTT. Protein: CASSPATGTNNTEAFF. The variable domain in full, completed from reference TRBV18 and TRBJ1-1, reads NAGVMQNPRHLVRRRGQEARLRCSPMKGHSHVYWYRQLPEEGLKFMVYLQKENIIDESGMPKERFSAEFPKEGPSILRIQQVVRGDSAAYFCASSPATGTNNTEAFFGQGTRLTVV.

The J gene is TRBJ2-2, the V gene TRBV12-3 or TRBV12-4; D gene unclear. Trimming cost V 3 bases and J 7 bases, with 12 bases left between them. The CDR3 loop spans 14 amino acids. The CDR3 protein is CASSFDISSGELFF. The DNA of the CDR3 is TGTGCCAGCAGTTTCGACATTTCGAGCGGGGAGCTGTTTTTT.

This clonotype came up a few times. The chain combines TRBV29-1 with TRBJ2-3, with TRBD2 matching over 13 bases. J lost 5 bases, V lost 6 bases, and 8 bases had no gene match. Per the germline V gene, CDR1 is SQVTM and CDR2 is ANQGSEA. The CDR3 spans 15 residues. The CDR3 loop reads CSVYGTSGDIDTQYF. Here the CDR3 DNA reads TGCAGCGTCTACGGGACTAGCGGGGACATAGATACGCAGTATTTT.

There are a few counts of this clonotype. The chain links TRBV2 to TRBJ2-5; TRBD1 or TRBD2 may be the D gene (5 bases each). Trimming took 6 bases from V and 9 from J, leaving 20 bases between them. The CDR3 sequence is 14 residues long. Germline values: CDR1 SNHLY, CDR2 FYNNEI. The DNA of the CDR3 is TGTGCCAGCAGGAGGGGACCGGCGAGTGGGGCCCAGTACTTC. It is translated as CASRRGPASGAQYF.

This chain joins TRBV5-1 and TRBJ2-6, with D tentatively TRBD2 (5 bases). Germline CDR1 reads SGHRS; CDR2 reads YFSETQ. The CDR3 extends over 15 amino acids. The germline V and J ends were trimmed by 5 bases and 1 base, with 10 bases remaining between them. DNA of the CDR3: TGCGCCAGCAGTCCCCCGGGATCTGGGGCCAACGTCCTGACTTTC. Residues: CASSPPGSGANVLTF. Combining the CDR3 with reference TRBV5-1 and TRBJ2-6 gives the whole variable domain KAGVTQTPRYLIKTRGQQVTLSCSPISGHRSVSWYQQTPGQGLQFLFEYFSETQRNKGNFPGRFSGRQFSNSRSEMNVSTLELGDSALYLCASSPPGSGANVLTFGAGSRLTVL.

J is TRBJ1-1 and V is TRBV5-1; TRBD1 is a possible D gene (6 bases). Germline CDR1 SGHRS, CDR2 YFSETQ. The V end was cut by 0 bases, the J end by 1 base, with 10 bases between. CDR3 length equals 15 residues. The CDR3 sequence: CASSLVPGANTEAFF. CDR3 DNA sequence: TGCGCCAGCAGCTTGGTCCCGGGGGCGAACACTGAAGCTTTCTTT.

This clonotype was counted at least ten times. The CDR3 bases are TGTGCCAGCAGCTTGAACCCCATTGGGGGCACTGAAGCTTTCTTT. It yields the protein CASSLNPIGGTEAFF. The V and J genes are TRBV5-5 and TRBJ1-1, with D perhaps TRBD1 (5 bases). CDR1 and CDR2 from the germline V gene are SGHKS and YYEKEE (reference sequence). Trimming removed 1 base from V and 4 bases from J, with 14 bases in between. The CDR3 has 15 amino acids.

The J gene is TRBJ2-2, the V gene TRBV7-8, with 14 positions matching TRBD2. In germline, CDR1 is SGHVS, CDR2 FQNEAQ. The CDR3 runs 18 residues. Trimming cost V 1 base and J 4 bases; bases outside gene matches: 5. The CDR3 DNA reads as TGTGCCAGCAGCTTAGGACTAGCGGGGGGGCCCTTCACCGGGGAGCTGTTTTTT. As protein: CASSLGLAGGPFTGELFF.

This clonotype was detected a few times. The chain carries TRBV18 and TRBJ2-7; a weak D match, TRBD2 (6 bases). CDR3 size: 13 residues. Trimming pared 3 bases from V and 3 bases from J, leaving 9 bases between. The germline V gene has CDR1 KGHSH and CDR2 LQKENI. The DNA of the CDR3 is TGTGCCAGCTCACCGGAGGGCAGCTACGAGCAGTACTTC. Translated: CASSPEGSYEQYF.

This clonotype was observed many times. The rearrangement uses TRBV5-6 and TRBJ2-7; D is unresolved. The germline gives CDR1 SGHDT, CDR2 YYEEEE. This CDR3 region has 14 residues. Trimming removed 1 base from V and 1 base from J, with 9 bases in between. CDR3 coding DNA: TGTGCCAGCAGCTTGACTGGCGATTCCTACGAGCAGTACTTC. Its protein product is CASSLTGDSYEQYF.

This clonotype has a single count. The J gene is TRBJ2-3, the V gene TRBV24-1; a weak D match, TRBD2 (7 bases). The CDR3 contains 15 residues. Per germline, CDR1 KGHDR and CDR2 SFDVKD. V was pared by 9 bases and J by 0 bases, with 15 bases between. In DNA form, the CDR3 reads TGTGCCACCCGCGGGGGCGGGGAAAGCACAGATACGCAGTATTTT. Protein product: CATRGGGESTDTQYF.

The genes are TRBV28 and TRBJ1-1; D may be TRBD1 (6 bases). The CDR3 extends over 16 amino acids. From germline, CDR1 is MDHEN and CDR2 SYDVKM. The ends were cut back, 7 bases at V and 1 base at J, with 19 bases in the middle. In DNA, the CDR3 is TGTGCCAGCAAGCTCCCCCCCTGGACAGAGAACACTGAAGCTTTCTTT. Translated, it gives CASKLPPWTENTEAFF.

A few counts support this clonotype. This rearrangement joins TRBV11-2 to TRBJ2-7, with 9 bases aligning to TRBD1. Looked up from germline, CDR1 is SGHAT and CDR2 is FQNNGV. V shed 4 bases and J 3 bases; nucleotides not matched to a gene: 10. CDR3 length: 16 residues. CDR3 bases: TGTGCCAGCAGCTGGGACAGGGCAAGTGGCGGCTACGAGCAGTACTTC. Translated: CASSWDRASGGYEQYF.